This TCR beta chain was observed in a study of blood T cell repertoires in COVID-19. The wider study: The United States, Italy and Spain provided the acute and convalescent COVID-19 samples. From T cells, B-cell-depleted T cells, or PBMCs came the material, which was cDNA or gDNA.

Authors' processing steps: Amplifying reference gene primers gave estimates of nucleated cell counts. Measured with immunoSEQ multiplex PCR; TCRdb has only the in-frame clones, and not every one. The V and J calls and clone size were taken over from that table, and D and trimming were inferred from the DNA. Of tens of thousands of clones in the sample, 88% were seen once. This CDR3 comprises 15 residues. Unmatched junction bases numbered 11, after V lost 3 bases and J lost 8 bases. Germline-derived CDR1 and CDR2 are KGHSH and LQKENI. The receptor comes from a man older than 75 with acute or convalescent COVID-19. This rearrangement joins TRBV18 to TRBJ1-2, with 8 positions matching TRBD1. The sample taken for sequencing was peripheral blood. CDR3 bases: TGTGCCAGCTCACCGGCCGCCGGGACAGGAAACGGCTACACCTTC. Residues: CASSPAAGTGNGYTF.